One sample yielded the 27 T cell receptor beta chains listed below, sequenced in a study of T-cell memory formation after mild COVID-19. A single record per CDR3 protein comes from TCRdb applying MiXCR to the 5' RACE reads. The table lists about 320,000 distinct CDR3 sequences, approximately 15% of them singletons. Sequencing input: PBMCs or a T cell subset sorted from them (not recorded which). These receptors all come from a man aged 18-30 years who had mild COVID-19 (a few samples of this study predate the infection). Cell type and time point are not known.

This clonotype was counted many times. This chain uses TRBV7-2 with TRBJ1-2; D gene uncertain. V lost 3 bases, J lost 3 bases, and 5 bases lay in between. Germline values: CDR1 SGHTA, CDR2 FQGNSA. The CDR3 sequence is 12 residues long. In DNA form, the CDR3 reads TGTGCCAGCAGCTTCTCTGACTATGGCTACACCTTC. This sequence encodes CASSFSDYGYTF.

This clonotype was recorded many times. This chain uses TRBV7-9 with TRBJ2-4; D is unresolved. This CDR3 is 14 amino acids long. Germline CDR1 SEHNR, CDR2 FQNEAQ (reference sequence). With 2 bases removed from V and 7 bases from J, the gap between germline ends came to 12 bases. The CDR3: CASSLSLDRNIQYF. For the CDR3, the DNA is TGTGCCAGCAGCTTATCTTTGGATCGGAACATTCAGTACTTC.

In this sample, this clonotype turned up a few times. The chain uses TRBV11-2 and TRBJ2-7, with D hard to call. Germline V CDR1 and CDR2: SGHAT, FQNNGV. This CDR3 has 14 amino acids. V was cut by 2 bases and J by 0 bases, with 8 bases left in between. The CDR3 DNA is TGTGCCAGCAGCTTATACGGTAGCTCCTACGAGCAGTACTTC. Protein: CASSLYGSSYEQYF.

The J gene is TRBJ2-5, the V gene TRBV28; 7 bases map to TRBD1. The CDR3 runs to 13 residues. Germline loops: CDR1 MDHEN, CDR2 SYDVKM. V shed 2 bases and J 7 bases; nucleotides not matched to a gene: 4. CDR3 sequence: CASSLGTDGTQYF. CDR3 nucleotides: TGTGCCAGCAGTTTAGGGACAGATGGGACCCAGTACTTC.

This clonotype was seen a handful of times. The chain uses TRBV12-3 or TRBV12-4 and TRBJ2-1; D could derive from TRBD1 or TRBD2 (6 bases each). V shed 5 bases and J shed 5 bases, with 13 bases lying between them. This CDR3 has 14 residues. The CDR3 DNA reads TGTGCCAGCAGTCGCGGGACATTAGACAATGAGCAGTTCTTC. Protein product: CASSRGTLDNEQFF.

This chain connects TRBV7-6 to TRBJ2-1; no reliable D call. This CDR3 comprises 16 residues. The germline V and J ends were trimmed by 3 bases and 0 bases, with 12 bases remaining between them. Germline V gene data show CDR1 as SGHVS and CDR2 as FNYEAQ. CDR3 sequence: CASSFLSRSSYNEQFF. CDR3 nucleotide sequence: TGTGCCAGCAGCTTTTTGAGTCGGAGCTCCTACAATGAGCAGTTCTTC. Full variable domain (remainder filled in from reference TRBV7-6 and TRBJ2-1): GAGVSQSPRYKVTKRGQDVALRCDPISGHVSLYWYRQALGQGPEFLTYFNYEAQQDKSGLPNDRFSAERPEGSISTLTIQRTEQRDSAMYRCASSFLSRSSYNEQFFGPGTRLTVL.

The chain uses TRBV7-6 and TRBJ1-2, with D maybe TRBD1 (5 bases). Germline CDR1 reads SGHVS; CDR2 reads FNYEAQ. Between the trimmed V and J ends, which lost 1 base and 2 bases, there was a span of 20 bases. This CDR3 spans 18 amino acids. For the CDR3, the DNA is TGTGCCAGCAGCTTAGATCCCAGGGCCTCTATCCCAAACTATGGCTACACCTTC. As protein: CASSLDPRASIPNYGYTF.

CDR3 amino acids: CSVEAQPYNEQFF. The CDR3 bases are TGCAGCGTTGAGGCACAGCCATACAATGAGCAGTTCTTC. The V gene is TRBV29-1, the J gene TRBJ2-1; D is uncertain. The CDR3 consists of 13 residues. The germline CDR1 and CDR2 sequences are SQVTM and ANQGSEA. Trimming removed 3 bases from V and 4 bases from J, with 10 bases in between.

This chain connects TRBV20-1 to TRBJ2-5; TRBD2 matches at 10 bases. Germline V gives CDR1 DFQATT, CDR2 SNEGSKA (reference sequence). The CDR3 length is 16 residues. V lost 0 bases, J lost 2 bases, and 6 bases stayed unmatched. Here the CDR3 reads CSAREPLAGVQETQYF. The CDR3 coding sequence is TGCAGTGCTAGAGAGCCCCTAGCGGGGGTACAAGAGACCCAGTACTTC.

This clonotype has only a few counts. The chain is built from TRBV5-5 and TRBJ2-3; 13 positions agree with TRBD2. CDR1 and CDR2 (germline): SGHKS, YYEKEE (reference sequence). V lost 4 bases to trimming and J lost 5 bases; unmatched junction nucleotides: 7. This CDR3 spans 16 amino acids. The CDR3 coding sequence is TGTGCCAGCAGCCGAACTAGCGGGGGGGCGGGAGATACGCAGTATTTT. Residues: CASSRTSGGAGDTQYF. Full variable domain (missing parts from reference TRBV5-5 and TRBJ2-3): DAGVTQSPTHLIKTRGQQVTLRCSPISGHKSVSWYQQVLGQGPQFIFQYYEKEERGRGNFPDRFSARQFPNYSSELNVNALLLGDSALYLCASSRTSGGAGDTQYFGPGTRLTVL.

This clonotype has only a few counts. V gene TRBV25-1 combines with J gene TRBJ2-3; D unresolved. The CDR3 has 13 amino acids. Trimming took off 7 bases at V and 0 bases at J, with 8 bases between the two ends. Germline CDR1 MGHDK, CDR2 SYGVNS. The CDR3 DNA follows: TGTGCCAGCACCCTCTCTAGCACAGATACGCAGTATTTT. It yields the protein CASTLSSTDTQYF.

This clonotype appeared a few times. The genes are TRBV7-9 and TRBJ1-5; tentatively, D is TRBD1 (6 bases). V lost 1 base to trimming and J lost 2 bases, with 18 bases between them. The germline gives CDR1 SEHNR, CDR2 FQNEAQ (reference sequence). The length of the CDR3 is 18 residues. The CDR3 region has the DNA TGTGCCAGCAGCTTAGGTACAGGGAAAACAATGGGCAATCAGCCCCAGCATTTT. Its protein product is CASSLGTGKTMGNQPQHF.

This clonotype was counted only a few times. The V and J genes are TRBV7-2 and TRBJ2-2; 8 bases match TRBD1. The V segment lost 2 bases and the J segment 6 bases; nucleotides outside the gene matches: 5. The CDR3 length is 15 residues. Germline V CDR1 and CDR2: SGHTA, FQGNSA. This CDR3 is CASSLFGQGPGELFF. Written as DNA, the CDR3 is TGTGCCAGCAGCTTATTCGGACAGGGACCCGGGGAGCTGTTTTTT.

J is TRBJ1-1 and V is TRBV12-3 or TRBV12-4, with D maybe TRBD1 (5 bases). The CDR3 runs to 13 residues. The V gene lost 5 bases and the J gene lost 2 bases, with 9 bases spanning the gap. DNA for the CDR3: TGTGCCAGCAGTCGGACACCTAACACTGAAGCTTTCTTT. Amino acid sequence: CASSRTPNTEAFF.

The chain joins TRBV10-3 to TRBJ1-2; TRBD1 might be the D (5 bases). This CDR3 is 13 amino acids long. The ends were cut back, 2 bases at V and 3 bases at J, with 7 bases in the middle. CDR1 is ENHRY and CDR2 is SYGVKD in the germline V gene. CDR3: CAISERGYYGYTF. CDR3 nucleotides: TGTGCCATCAGTGAGCGGGGCTACTATGGCTACACCTTC.

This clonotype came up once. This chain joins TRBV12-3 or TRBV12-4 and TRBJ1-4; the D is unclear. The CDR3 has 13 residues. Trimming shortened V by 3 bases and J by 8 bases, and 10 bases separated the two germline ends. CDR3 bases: TGTGCCAGCAGTTTCCCAGGAGAAGAAAAACTGTTTTTT. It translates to CASSFPGEEKLFF.

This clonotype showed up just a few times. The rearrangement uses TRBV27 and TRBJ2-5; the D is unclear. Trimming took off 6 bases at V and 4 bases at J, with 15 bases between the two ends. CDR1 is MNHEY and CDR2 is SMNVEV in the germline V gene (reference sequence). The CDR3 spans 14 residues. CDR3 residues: CASSSPALGETQYF. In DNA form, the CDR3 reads TGTGCCAGCAGCTCTCCCGCCCTGGGAGAGACCCAGTACTTC.

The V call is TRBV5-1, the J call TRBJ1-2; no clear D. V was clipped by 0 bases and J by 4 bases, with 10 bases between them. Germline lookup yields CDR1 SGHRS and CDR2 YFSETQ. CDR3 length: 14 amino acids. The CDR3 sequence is CASSLGDISYGYTF. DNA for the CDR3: TGCGCCAGCAGCTTGGGAGACATCTCCTATGGCTACACCTTC.

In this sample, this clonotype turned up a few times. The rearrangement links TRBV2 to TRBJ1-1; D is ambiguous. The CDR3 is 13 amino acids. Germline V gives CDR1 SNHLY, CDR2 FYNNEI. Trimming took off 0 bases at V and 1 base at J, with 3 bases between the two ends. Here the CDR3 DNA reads TGTGCCAGCAGTGAAGCCAAGAACACTGAAGCTTTCTTT. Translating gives CASSEAKNTEAFF.

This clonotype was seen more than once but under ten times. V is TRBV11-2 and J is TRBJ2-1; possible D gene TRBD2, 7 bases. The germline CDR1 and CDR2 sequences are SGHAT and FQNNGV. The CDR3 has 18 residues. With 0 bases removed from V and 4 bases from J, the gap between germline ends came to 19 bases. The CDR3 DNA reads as TGTGCCAGCAGCTTAGATCTCTATGAGGGGGAGGGGTACAATGAGCAGTTCTTC. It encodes CASSLDLYEGEGYNEQFF.

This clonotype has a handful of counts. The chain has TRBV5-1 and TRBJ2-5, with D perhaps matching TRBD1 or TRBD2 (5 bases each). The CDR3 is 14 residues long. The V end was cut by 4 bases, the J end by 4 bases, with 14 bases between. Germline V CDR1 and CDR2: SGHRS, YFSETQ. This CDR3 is CASSPGTTPETQYF. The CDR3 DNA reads TGCGCCAGCAGCCCCGGGACGACCCCAGAGACCCAGTACTTC. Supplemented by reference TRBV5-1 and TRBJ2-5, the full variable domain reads KAGVTQTPRYLIKTRGQQVTLSCSPISGHRSVSWYQQTPGQGLQFLFEYFSETQRNKGNFPGRFSGRQFSNSRSEMNVSTLELGDSALYLCASSPGTTPETQYFGPGTRLLVL.

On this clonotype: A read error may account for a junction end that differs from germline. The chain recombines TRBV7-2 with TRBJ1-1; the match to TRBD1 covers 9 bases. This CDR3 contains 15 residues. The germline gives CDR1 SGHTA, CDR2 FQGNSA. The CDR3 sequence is CASTLQGAVWTEAFF. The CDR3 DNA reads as TGTGCCAGCACCTTACAGGGGGCGGTTTGGACTGAAGCTTTCTTT.

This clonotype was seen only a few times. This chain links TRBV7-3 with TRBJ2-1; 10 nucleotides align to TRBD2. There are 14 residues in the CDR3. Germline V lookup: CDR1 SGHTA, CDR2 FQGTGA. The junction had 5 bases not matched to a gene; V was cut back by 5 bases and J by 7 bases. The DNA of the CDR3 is TGTGCCAGCAGCCGGACTAGCGGAAGGAATGAGCAGTTCTTC. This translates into CASSRTSGRNEQFF.

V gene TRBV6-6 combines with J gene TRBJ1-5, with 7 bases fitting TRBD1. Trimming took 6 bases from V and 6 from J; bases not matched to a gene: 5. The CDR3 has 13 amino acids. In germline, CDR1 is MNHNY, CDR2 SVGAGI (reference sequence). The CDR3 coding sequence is TGTGCCAGCAGGGGGACAGTTGGTCAGCCCCAGCATTTT. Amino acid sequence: CASRGTVGQPQHF.

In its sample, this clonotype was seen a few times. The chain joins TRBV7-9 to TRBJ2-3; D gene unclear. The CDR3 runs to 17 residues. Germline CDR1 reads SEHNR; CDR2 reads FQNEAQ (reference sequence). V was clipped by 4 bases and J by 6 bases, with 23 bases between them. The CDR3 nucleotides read TGTGCCAGCAGCTCCCCCTGGGGAAAAGACACAAGGGATACGCAGTATTTT. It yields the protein CASSSPWGKDTRDTQYF.

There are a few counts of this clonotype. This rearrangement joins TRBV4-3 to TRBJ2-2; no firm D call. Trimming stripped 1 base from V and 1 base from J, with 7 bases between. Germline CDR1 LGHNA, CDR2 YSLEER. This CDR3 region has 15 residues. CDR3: CASSQAARNTGELFF. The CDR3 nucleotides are TGCGCCAGCAGCCAAGCAGCGAGGAACACCGGGGAGCTGTTTTTT.

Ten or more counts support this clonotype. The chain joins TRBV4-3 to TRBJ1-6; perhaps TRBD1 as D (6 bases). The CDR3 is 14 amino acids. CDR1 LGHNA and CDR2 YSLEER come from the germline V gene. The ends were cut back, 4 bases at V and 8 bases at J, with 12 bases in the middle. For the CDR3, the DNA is TGCGCCAGCAGCCGTACAGGGACTGATTCACCCCTCCACTTT. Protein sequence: CASSRTGTDSPLHF.